The 10 T cell receptor beta chains reported below all come from one sample, sequenced in a study of T cells in Graves' hyperthyroidism and ophthalmopathy. The source material, RNA transcripts, was used to amplify TCR beta CDR3 regions. First-round RT-PCR with HTBI primers amplified the TCR CDR3 region. In TCRdb, the multiplex PCR reads were re-called with MiXCR into one record per CDR3 protein. Of approximately 560,000 distinct CDR3 sequences listed, about 45% are singletons. The sample consisted of peripheral blood or thyroid tissue (not recorded which). These receptor sequences come from a woman aged 18-35 years with Graves' hyperthyroidism.

This clonotype was detected ten times or more. The rearrangement uses TRBV24-1 and TRBJ1-2; no reliable D call. The CDR3 sequence is 13 residues long. Deletions cut 4 bases from V and 2 bases from J, with 7 bases between. CDR1 KGHDR and CDR2 SFDVKD come from the germline V gene. The CDR3 DNA reads TGTGCCACCAGTGACCCGCCGAACTATGGCTACACCTTC. It translates to CATSDPPNYGYTF.

The rearrangement joins TRBV12-3 or TRBV12-4 to TRBJ1-2; the D gene is possibly TRBD1 (6 bases). V dropped 8 bases and J dropped 7 bases, with 14 bases sitting between them. The CDR3 runs 12 residues. The CDR3 protein is CASRRGASGYTF. Written as DNA, the CDR3 is TGTGCCAGCCGCCGGGGGGCAAGTGGCTACACCTTC.

The chain joins TRBV9 to TRBJ1-1; D remains ambiguous. V was pared by 2 bases and J by 1 base, with 9 bases between. CDR1 is SGDLS and CDR2 is YYNGEE in the germline V gene. This CDR3 is 14 amino acids long. The CDR3 DNA reads as TGTGCCAGCAGCGTTGGACGGCAGAACACTGAAGCTTTCTTT. It translates to CASSVGRQNTEAFF.

In nucleotides, the CDR3 is TGTGCCATCAGTGAGGTTCCAGACCCCCAAGAGACCCAGTACTTC. Translated: CAISEVPDPQETQYF. J is TRBJ2-5 and V is TRBV10-3; D not certain. This CDR3 is built from 15 residues. V was clipped by 2 bases and J by 1 base, with 11 bases between them. Germline-derived CDR1 and CDR2 are ENHRY and SYGVKD.

The CDR3 spells CASSQCQAGAKQETQYF. For the CDR3, the DNA is TGCGCCAGCAGCCAATGTCAAGCGGGAGCCAAACAAGAGACCCAGTACTTC. This chain joins TRBV4-1 and TRBJ2-5, with 8 bases lining up with TRBD2. The CDR3 sequence is 17 residues long. Losses at the gene ends were 2 bases for V and 2 bases for J; bases not matched to a gene: 10. The germline V gene encodes CDR1 MGHRA and CDR2 YSYEKL.

This clonotype showed up many times. This chain connects TRBV7-9 to TRBJ1-2; 9 nucleotides line up with TRBD1. Trimming at V came to 5 bases and at J to 6 bases, leaving 7 bases not matched to a gene. This CDR3 is 14 amino acids long. CDR1 SEHNR and CDR2 FQNEAQ come from the germline V gene (reference sequence). The CDR3 here is CASSLRGQGHGYTF. The CDR3 nucleotides are TGTGCCAGCAGCCTACGGGGACAGGGTCATGGCTACACCTTC.

Details on this clonotype: A read error is possible here, since a much larger clone lies one base away. The chain uses TRBV24-1 and TRBJ1-5, with D perhaps TRBD1 (5 bases). The germline gives CDR1 KGHDR, CDR2 SFDVKD. The V end lost 2 bases, the J end lost 5 bases, and 9 bases lay between the germline ends. The CDR3 runs to 14 residues. CDR3 DNA sequence: TGTGCCACCAGTGATTCAGGGTTGCATCAGCCCCAGCATTTT. It yields the protein CATSDSGLHQPQHF.

The rearrangement joins TRBV6-5 to TRBJ1-1; D is uncertain. V lost 0 bases to trimming and J lost 0 bases, with 11 bases between them. CDR3 length: 16 residues. Germline CDR1 and CDR2: MNHEY and SVGAGI. The chain's CDR3 is CASSYSGRPMNTEAFF. The DNA of the CDR3 is TGTGCCAGCAGTTACTCAGGCAGGCCAATGAACACTGAAGCTTTCTTT.

As for this clonotype: One end of the junction fails to match germline, which may point to a read error. The rearrangement uses TRBV7-7 and TRBJ1-2, with a possible D match to TRBD1 (6 bases). The CDR3 is made up of 13 amino acids. The germline V gene encodes CDR1 SSHAT and CDR2 FNYEAQ (reference sequence). The CDR3: CASSPGEAYGYTF. The CDR3 bases are TGTGCTAGCAGCCCAGGGGAGGCCTATGGCTACACCTTC.

As DNA, the CDR3 is TGCGCCAGCAGCCATCCGGGACAAACATCAGTCTACGAGCAGTACTTC. Translation gives CASSHPGQTSVYEQYF. The chain joins TRBV4-1 to TRBJ2-7; maybe TRBD1 (6 bases). Trimming stripped 3 bases from V and 3 bases from J, with 18 bases between. The germline gives CDR1 MGHRA, CDR2 YSYEKL. The CDR3 is 16 residues long.